These 32 T cell receptor beta chains originate from one sample sequenced in a study of blood T cell repertoires in COVID-19. Assay used: immunoSEQ multiplex PCR; TCRdb lists only in-frame clones, some missing. The data hold over 250,000 clones, with 75% to 95% observed a single time. Sequenced material: PBMCs or T cells enriched from blood (not recorded which). The receptors shown here come from a woman aged 25 to 39 who had recovered from COVID-19.

V and J are TRBV21-1 and TRBJ2-5; the DNA was not used to check the table's D call, TRBD2. TRBV21-1 is a pseudogene locus. The CDR3 is 17 amino acids. CDR3 coding DNA: TGTGCCAGCACCGAGACTAGCGGGAGAGGGGGACAAGAGACCCAGTACTTC. It specifies CASTETSGRGGQETQYF.

DNA of the CDR3: TGTGCCAGCAGTGTTCTGGGCGGGAATGAGCAGTTCTTC. Translating it yields CASSVLGGNEQFF. V and J are TRBV2 and TRBJ2-1, with D perhaps TRBD2 (5 bases). The CDR3 has 13 residues. The V gene's germline CDR1 is SNHLY and CDR2 FYNNEI. The ends were cut back, 4 bases at V and 7 bases at J, with 11 bases in the middle. The full variable domain, its missing parts supplied by reference TRBV2 and TRBJ2-1, is EPEVTQTPSHQVTQMGQEVILRCVPISNHLYFYWYRQILGQKVEFLVSFYNNEISEKSEIFDDQFSVERPDGSNFTLKIRSTKLEDSAMYFCASSVLGGNEQFFGPGTRLTVL.

The rearrangement joins TRBV7-9 to TRBJ1-5; 8 bases agree with TRBD1. CDR1 is SEHNR and CDR2 is FQNEAQ in the germline V gene (reference sequence). This CDR3 contains 16 residues. V was pared by 5 bases and J by 7 bases, with 13 bases of the junction left unmatched. DNA of the CDR3: TGTGCCAGCAGCGCTCTACCGACAGGGGAAGACCAGCCCCAGCATTTT. Translating it yields CASSALPTGEDQPQHF.

The chain carries TRBV27 and TRBJ1-5; D is unclear. This CDR3 is 14 amino acids long. The ends were cut back, 3 bases at V and 1 base at J, with 7 bases in the middle. In germline, CDR1 is MNHEY, CDR2 SMNVEV (reference sequence). CDR3 protein: CASSLNRSNQPQHF. The CDR3 region has the DNA TGTGCCAGCAGTTTGAATAGAAGCAATCAGCCCCAGCATTTT.

J is TRBJ2-7 and V is TRBV2; 7 bases map to TRBD1. The CDR3 contains 14 residues. Per the germline V gene, CDR1 is SNHLY and CDR2 is FYNNEI. Unmatched junction bases numbered 9, after V lost 6 bases and J lost 4 bases. CDR3 protein: CASSPLTGKYEQYF. CDR3 nucleotides: TGTGCCAGCAGCCCTCTGACAGGGAAATACGAGCAGTACTTC.

The chain recombines TRBV7-8 with TRBJ2-7, with 10 bases aligning to TRBD2. Trimming at V came to 3 bases and at J to 5 bases, leaving 16 bases not matched to a gene. The CDR3 extends over 18 amino acids. Germline V lookup: CDR1 SGHVS, CDR2 FQNEAQ. CDR3: CASSLRASGRTRGNEQYF. The CDR3 DNA is TGTGCCAGCAGCTTGCGGGCTAGCGGGAGAACTAGGGGTAACGAGCAGTACTTC.

The chain employs TRBV19 and TRBJ1-1; possibly TRBD1 for D (6 bases). CDR3 length: 13 residues. Looked up from germline, CDR1 is LNHDA and CDR2 is SQIVND (reference sequence). V dropped 5 bases and J dropped 3 bases, with 10 bases sitting between them. CDR3 in amino acids: CASSSGADTEAFF. Written as DNA, the CDR3 is TGTGCCAGTAGTTCAGGGGCGGACACTGAAGCTTTCTTT.

J is TRBJ2-2 and V is TRBV6-2 or TRBV6-3, with D possibly TRBD2 on 5 matching bases. Germline assignment: CDR1 MNHEY and CDR2 SVGEGT. This CDR3 comprises 16 residues. V lost 0 bases to trimming and J lost 4 bases, with 12 bases between them. The CDR3: CASSYSRRAGTGELFF. The CDR3 DNA reads TGTGCCAGCAGTTACTCTCGACGGGCGGGCACCGGGGAGCTGTTTTTT.

The rearrangement uses TRBV27 and TRBJ2-3, with D perhaps matching TRBD2 (6 bases). The CDR3 extends over 15 amino acids. Per the germline V gene, CDR1 is MNHEY and CDR2 is SMNVEV (reference sequence). V was shortened by 4 bases and J by 4 bases, with 15 bases between the two germline ends. In nucleotides, the CDR3 is TGTGCCAGCAGTTCGTACGGGAGTCCCTCAGATACGCAGTATTTT. Translating gives CASSSYGSPSDTQYF.

CDR3: CASSPRDSPNSPLHF. The CDR3 coding sequence is TGCGCCAGCAGCCCCCGGGACAGTCCAAATTCACCCCTCCACTTT. This sequence joins TRBV4-1 and TRBJ1-6; 7 nucleotides line up with TRBD1. J lost 7 bases, V lost 4 bases, and 7 bases had no gene match. Germline CDR1 and CDR2: MGHRA and YSYEKL. CDR3 size: 15 residues.

The CDR3 DNA follows: TGTGCCAGCAGCTCTCGACAGGGGGCAGGTGTTGAAAAACTGTTTTTT. Translating it yields CASSSRQGAGVEKLFF. This sequence joins TRBV5-4 and TRBJ1-4; 10 bases match TRBD1. V trimming: 3 bases; J trimming: 7 bases; junction bases outside the gene matches: 9. Germline V gene data show CDR1 as SGHNT and CDR2 as YYREEE (reference sequence). This CDR3 region has 16 residues.

This chain links TRBV10-3 with TRBJ2-7; 8 nucleotides agree with TRBD1. The CDR3 is 13 residues long. J gave up 6 bases and V 6 bases, and 7 bases lay outside the gene matches. Germline CDR1 ENHRY, CDR2 SYGVKD. The CDR3 nucleotides are TGTGCCATCAGGGAAAGACAGGGGCTCGAGCAGTACTTC. This gives the protein CAIRERQGLEQYF.

The genes are TRBV29-1 and TRBJ2-1; possible D gene TRBD2, 5 bases. The CDR3 spans 13 residues. Looked up from germline, CDR1 is SQVTM and CDR2 is ANQGSEA. Trimming cost V 3 bases and J 0 bases, with 6 bases left between them. CDR3 sequence (DNA): TGCAGCGTTGACGGGATCTCCTACAATGAGCAGTTCTTC. Its translation is CSVDGISYNEQFF.

The chain employs TRBV9 and TRBJ2-1; D perhaps matches TRBD2 (7 bases). Germline-derived CDR1 and CDR2 are SGDLS and YYNGEE. The CDR3 runs 16 residues. Trimming cost V 4 bases and J 0 bases, with 14 bases left between them. This chain's CDR3 is CASSKQRGGSYNEQFF. The DNA of the CDR3 is TGTGCCAGCAGCAAACAAAGGGGGGGCTCCTACAATGAGCAGTTCTTC.

The genes are TRBV28 and TRBJ2-7; perhaps TRBD2 as D (6 bases). The CDR3 extends over 17 amino acids. Germline V CDR1 and CDR2: MDHEN, SYDVKM. V was pared by 4 bases and J by 6 bases, with 25 bases between. In DNA, the CDR3 is TGTGCCAGCAGTTCTGCTGTTAGCGGCCTCCCCTTATCCGAGCAGTACTTC. It yields the protein CASSSAVSGLPLSEQYF.

The V call is TRBV5-1, the J call TRBJ1-2, with D tentatively TRBD1 (6 bases). V shed 4 bases and J shed 6 bases, with 13 bases lying between them. This CDR3 contains 13 residues. Looked up from germline, CDR1 is SGHRS and CDR2 is YFSETQ. The CDR3 DNA reads TGCGCCAGCAGCCCCCAACAGGGTCATGGCTACACCTTC. Translation: CASSPQQGHGYTF. Variable domain in full (rest from reference TRBV5-1 and TRBJ1-2): KAGVTQTPRYLIKTRGQQVTLSCSPISGHRSVSWYQQTPGQGLQFLFEYFSETQRNKGNFPGRFSGRQFSNSRSEMNVSTLELGDSALYLCASSPQQGHGYTFGSGTRLTVV.

The J gene is TRBJ2-7, the V gene TRBV27; 9 nucleotides agree with TRBD2. The germline CDR1 and CDR2 sequences are MNHEY and SMNVEV (reference sequence). The CDR3 has 12 amino acids. J lost 5 bases, V lost 7 bases, and 3 bases had no gene match. The CDR3 sequence is CASKAGGDEQYF. DNA for the CDR3: TGTGCCAGCAAGGCGGGAGGGGACGAGCAGTACTTC.

This chain uses TRBV7-6 with TRBJ2-1; 13 bases align to TRBD2. Germline assignment: CDR1 SGHVS and CDR2 FNYEAQ. The CDR3 length is 17 residues. The junction had 2 bases not matched to a gene; V was cut back by 1 base and J by 2 bases. In nucleotides, the CDR3 is TGTGCCAGCAGCTTAGAGGGGACTAGCGGGACCTACAATGAGCAGTTCTTC. Amino acid sequence: CASSLEGTSGTYNEQFF.

The V and J genes are TRBV30 and TRBJ1-2; D unresolved. V was shortened by 1 base and J by 0 bases, with 12 bases between the two germline ends. From germline, CDR1 is GTSNPN and CDR2 SVGIG (reference sequence). The CDR3 spans 15 residues. In DNA, the CDR3 is TGTGCCTGGAGTGCCCCGGGAGTCACTAACTATGGCTACACCTTC. Encoded protein: CAWSAPGVTNYGYTF.

A few counts support this clone. The rearrangement uses TRBV28 and TRBJ1-2, with D tentatively TRBD1 (5 bases). Trimming took off 3 bases at V and 2 bases at J, with 19 bases between the two ends. Germline values: CDR1 MDHEN, CDR2 SYDVKM. This CDR3 comprises 17 residues. CDR3 bases: TGTGCCAGCAGTTTCCCCGGCAGGGCATGGAAGAACTATGGCTACACCTTC. Its translation is CASSFPGRAWKNYGYTF.

This chain uses TRBV24-1 with TRBJ2-5; TRBD2 matches at 7 bases. V was clipped by 3 bases and J by 5 bases; unmatched bases: 11. Germline-derived CDR1 and CDR2 are KGHDR and SFDVKD. CDR3 length equals 16 residues. DNA for the CDR3: TGTGCCACCAGTGATGGGGCTAGCGGCCCCGGGGAGACCCAGTACTTC. This codes for CATSDGASGPGETQYF.

CDR3 loop: CASRDRGAGANVLTF. Here the CDR3 DNA reads TGTGCCAGCAGGGACAGGGGGGCTGGGGCCAACGTCCTGACTTTC. V and J are TRBV27 and TRBJ2-6, with 10 bases aligning to TRBD1. The CDR3 sequence is 15 residues long. Germline-derived CDR1 and CDR2 are MNHEY and SMNVEV (reference sequence). V lost 6 bases and J lost 2; bases outside the gene matches: 1.

The genes are TRBV4-1 and TRBJ1-1; 7 nucleotides match TRBD1. The germline V gene encodes CDR1 MGHRA and CDR2 YSYEKL. The ends lost 1 base at V and 4 bases at J; junction bases unmatched: 3. The CDR3 sequence is 14 residues long. The CDR3 bases are TGCGCCAGCAGCCAAGGACAGGGTTTCACTGAAGCTTTCTTT. Translation: CASSQGQGFTEAFF.

This sequence joins TRBV28 and TRBJ2-7, with TRBD1 matching 11 bases. This CDR3 region has 16 residues. J gave up 4 bases and V 5 bases, and 10 bases lay outside the gene matches. Germline CDR1 MDHEN, CDR2 SYDVKM. The DNA for the CDR3 is TGTGCCAGCAGTCCTAGAAATGGACAGGGGGCTTACGAGCAGTACTTC. Its translation is CASSPRNGQGAYEQYF. Variable domain in full (rest from reference TRBV28 and TRBJ2-7): DVKVTQSSRYLVKRTGEKVFLECVQDMDHENMFWYRQDPGLGLRLIYFSYDVKMKEKGDIPEGYSVSREKKERFSLILESASTNQTSMYLCASSPRNGQGAYEQYFGPGTRLTVT.

The J gene is TRBJ1-1, the V gene TRBV5-1; TRBD1 agrees at 8 bases. Germline CDR1 SGHRS, CDR2 YFSETQ. V shed 2 bases, J shed 6 bases, and the junction held 6 bases outside the gene matches. This CDR3 has 14 residues. For the CDR3, the DNA is TGCGCCAGCAGCTTCGGGGACAGGTCGCCTGAAGCTTTCTTT. This sequence encodes CASSFGDRSPEAFF.

This chain links TRBV29-1 with TRBJ2-7; D is possibly TRBD1 (6 bases). This CDR3 is built from 13 residues. Germline CDR1 SQVTM, CDR2 ANQGSEA. Trimming took off 5 bases at V and 1 base at J, with 12 bases between the two ends. The CDR3 DNA is TGCAGCGTTAGGCGACAGGATTCCTACGAGCAGTACTTC. Translating gives CSVRRQDSYEQYF.

The rearrangement joins TRBV19 to TRBJ2-6; tentative D call: TRBD2 (5 bases). V was shortened by 8 bases and J by 4 bases, with 18 bases between the two germline ends. The CDR3 has 16 residues. CDR1 and CDR2 (germline): LNHDA, SQIVND (reference sequence). CDR3 in amino acids: CASRSGREAGANVLTF. CDR3 in DNA: TGTGCCAGTCGTAGTGGACGGGAAGCCGGGGCCAACGTCCTGACTTTC.

In DNA, the CDR3 is TGTGCCAGCAGTGAAGTTCTAGGCCGGCTTGGTACCGGGGAGCTGTTTTTT. It translates to CASSEVLGRLGTGELFF. The chain employs TRBV6-1 and TRBJ2-2; no reliable D call. V was trimmed by 1 base and J by 5 bases, leaving 17 bases between them. The CDR3 spans 17 residues. Looked up from germline, CDR1 is MNHNS and CDR2 is SASEGT.

This chain uses TRBV27 with TRBJ2-7; 9 bases align to TRBD2. Germline values: CDR1 MNHEY, CDR2 SMNVEV (reference sequence). This CDR3 comprises 16 residues. The ends lost 3 bases at V and 3 bases at J; junction bases unmatched: 9. Here the CDR3 DNA reads TGTGCCAGCAGTTTCCTAGCGGGGCCCACCGTCTACGAGCAGTACTTC. Encoded protein: CASSFLAGPTVYEQYF.

This sequence joins TRBV2 and TRBJ2-2; 7 bases are shared with TRBD1. This CDR3 comprises 15 residues. Germline V lookup: CDR1 SNHLY, CDR2 FYNNEI. Trimming at V came to 6 bases and at J to 1 base, leaving 5 bases not matched to a gene. The CDR3 DNA reads as TGTGCCAGCAGGTGGGGGACAGAGAACACCGGGGAGCTGTTTTTT. Translating it yields CASRWGTENTGELFF.

The chain recombines TRBV27 with TRBJ1-6; 7 bases fit TRBD1. The CDR3 length is 15 residues. Unmatched junction bases numbered 9, after V lost 3 bases and J lost 10 bases. Germline CDR1 reads MNHEY; CDR2 reads SMNVEV (reference sequence). The CDR3 sequence: CASSFDRQGGSPLHF. Here the CDR3 DNA reads TGTGCCAGCAGTTTCGACAGACAGGGCGGGTCACCCCTCCACTTT.

The chain recombines TRBV30 with TRBJ2-7, with TRBD1 as a possible D gene (5 bases). Trimming took 0 bases from V and 3 from J, leaving 6 bases between them. The CDR3 extends over 12 amino acids. CDR1 GTSNPN and CDR2 SVGIG come from the germline V gene (reference sequence). CDR3 in amino acids: CAWSVGVYEQYF. The CDR3 DNA is TGTGCCTGGAGTGTAGGGGTCTACGAGCAGTACTTC.